The entry below gives a single T cell receptor (beta chain) sequence along with its context. Per the study methods: For nucleated cells, counts were estimated from reference gene primer amplification. This table comes from immunoSEQ multiplex PCR, and its TCRdb copy is limited to in-frame clones, with some not included. V and J calls and clone size are copied from that table; D and trimming were computed from the DNA. This sample has 150,000 to 200,000 clones, with approximately 87% found just once. The data were taken from a study of blood T cell repertoires in COVID-19. Across the whole study: Samples representing acute and convalescent COVID-19 were sourced from the United States, Italy and Spain. The cDNA or gDNA used as material had been derived from T cells, B-cell-depleted T cells, or PBMCs.

It was during active infection that Seattle patients were enrolled and then longitudinally followed. V lost 1 base and J 6 bases, leaving 6 bases between the germline ends. The CDR3 consists of 12 residues. In germline, CDR1 is SGHAT, CDR2 FQNNGV. Sequenced sample: peripheral blood. This receptor was obtained from a woman aged 70-85 years with COVID-19, enrolled during active disease. The chain has TRBV11-2 and TRBJ1-2; tentative D call: TRBD1 (5 bases). CDR3 sequence: CASSLATDGYTF. In DNA form, the CDR3 reads TGTGCCAGCAGCTTAGCGACAGATGGCTACACCTTC.